The next 12 T cell receptor beta chains were all read from a single sample in a study of OX40 agonist ivuxolimab in advanced cancers. Repertoires were generated with immunoSEQ multiplex PCR, while TCRdb's copy carries only in-frame clones and drops some. The sample yields about 27,000 clones, roughly four fifths seen once. The input for sequencing was CD4+ or CD8+ T cells sorted from blood, taken in a trial of the OX40 agonist ivuxolimab. The source of these receptors is an adult with an advanced solid tumor such as melanoma, head and neck, liver or kidney cancer.

The CDR3 DNA reads as TGTGCCAGCAGTGAACCCCTAGCAGATAACACCGGGGAGCTGTTTTTT. This gives the protein CASSEPLADNTGELFF. The rearrangement joins TRBV6-1 to TRBJ2-2, with D perhaps matching TRBD2 (5 bases). CDR1 is MNHNS and CDR2 is SASEGT in the germline V gene. The CDR3 consists of 16 residues. The V end lost 2 bases, the J end lost 2 bases, and 12 bases lay between the germline ends.

This clone was seen once. The V and J genes are TRBV30 and TRBJ2-5; 8 nucleotides line up with TRBD1. The V gene's germline CDR1 is GTSNPN and CDR2 SVGIG (reference sequence). The ends lost 3 bases at V and 5 bases at J; junction bases unmatched: 8. There are 14 residues in the CDR3. The CDR3 region has the DNA TGTGCCTGGAGCCCTGAGACAGGGGTGGAGACCCAGTACTTC. This translates into CAWSPETGVETQYF.

The chain couples TRBV5-6 to TRBJ2-1; D is undetermined. Germline V gene sequence: CDR1 SGHDT, CDR2 YYEEEE. V dropped 1 base and J dropped 0 bases, with 8 bases sitting between them. The CDR3 loop spans 15 amino acids. CDR3 nucleotide sequence: TGTGCCAGCAGCTTGTCACCGAGCTCCTACAATGAGCAGTTCTTC. This sequence encodes CASSLSPSSYNEQFF.

The chain links TRBV7-9 to TRBJ1-1; D unclear. The CDR3 length is 12 residues. CDR1 is SEHNR, CDR2 FQNEAQ, per germline (reference sequence). Trimming removed 5 bases from V and 0 bases from J, with 4 bases in between. The CDR3 DNA reads as TGTGCCAGCAGCATCATGAACACTGAAGCTTTCTTT. This encodes CASSIMNTEAFF.

The chain uses TRBV19 and TRBJ2-2; D perhaps matches TRBD1 (6 bases). In germline, CDR1 is LNHDA, CDR2 SQIVND (reference sequence). The CDR3 has 16 amino acids. V was clipped by 2 bases and J by 0 bases, with 10 bases between them. The CDR3 nucleotides read TGTGCCAGTAGTATAAACAGGGAACCGAACACCGGGGAGCTGTTTTTT. Amino acids: CASSINREPNTGELFF.

V is TRBV4-1 and J is TRBJ1-2; no firm D call. This CDR3 region has 15 residues. Germline CDR1 MGHRA, CDR2 YSYEKL. Trimming took off 1 base at V and 5 bases at J, with 14 bases between the two ends. CDR3 DNA sequence: TGCGCCAGCAGCCAAGCGACCCGCTTGGGATATGGCTACACCTTC. This encodes CASSQATRLGYGYTF.

The rearrangement links TRBV15 to TRBJ2-1, with unresolved D. Germline loops: CDR1 LNHNV, CDR2 YYDKDF (reference sequence). V lost 0 bases and J lost 6, with 6 bases in between. The CDR3 length is 13 residues. CDR3 nucleotide sequence: TGTGCCACCAGCAGAGATTGGGGCAATGAGCAGTTCTTC. This encodes CATSRDWGNEQFF.

The genes are TRBV4-2 and TRBJ1-1; perhaps TRBD1 as D (5 bases). V lost 0 bases and J lost 6, with 20 bases in between. Germline V gene sequence: CDR1 LGHNA, CDR2 YNFKEQ. This CDR3 is 17 amino acids long. The CDR3 protein is CASSQDRWGMGVAEAFF. The CDR3 DNA sequence: TGTGCCAGCAGCCAAGATCGGTGGGGGATGGGAGTCGCTGAAGCTTTCTTT.

The CDR3: CASSQVGEYTGELFF. The CDR3 DNA reads as TGTGCCAGCAGCCAAGTGGGGGAGTACACCGGGGAGCTGTTTTTT. V and J are TRBV4-2 and TRBJ2-2; D could derive from TRBD1 or TRBD2 (5 bases each). The V gene lost 1 base and the J gene lost 3 bases, with 9 bases spanning the gap. CDR3 length: 15 residues. CDR1 and CDR2 (germline): LGHNA, YNFKEQ.

The chain uses TRBV5-1 and TRBJ2-7, with D possibly being TRBD2 (5 bases). Trimming left V 0 bases short and J 3 bases short, with 13 bases between. The CDR3 has 15 residues. In germline, CDR1 is SGHRS, CDR2 YFSETQ. CDR3 nucleotide sequence: TGCGCCAGCAGCTTGGTCGGCAGAGGAGGCTACGAGCAGTACTTC. It is translated as CASSLVGRGGYEQYF.

The chain uses TRBV19 and TRBJ1-2; the D gene is possibly TRBD1 (5 bases). The germline gives CDR1 LNHDA, CDR2 SQIVND (reference sequence). Between the trimmed V and J ends, which lost 5 bases and 4 bases, there was a span of 14 bases. The CDR3 has 14 amino acids. In nucleotides, the CDR3 is TGTGCCAGTAGTCTGACAGTGTCTGGCTATGGCTACACCTTC. This codes for CASSLTVSGYGYTF.

The chain carries TRBV29-1 and TRBJ1-1, with TRBD1 as a possible D gene (6 bases). The V end was cut by 6 bases, the J end by 1 base, with 9 bases between. Germline values: CDR1 SQVTM, CDR2 ANQGSEA. The CDR3 length is 12 residues. CDR3 in DNA: TGCAGCGTCAGAGGGGGGAACACTGAAGCTTTCTTT. Translation: CSVRGGNTEAFF.